Listed below are T cell receptor beta chains from one sample, sequenced in a study of identifying expanded T cells in peripheral blood. Profiled with immunoSEQ multiplex PCR; TCRdb holds only in-frame clones, not every one. The sample records approximately 110,000 clones, about 85% being singletons. The sample consisted of blood. These receptor sequences come from a person aged 18 to 69 in good health. Each CDR3 is given with its conserved first and last residue. The order of the fields is clone size, J gene, D gene, CDR3 length, V gene, CDR3 DNA, CDR3 protein. The D gene is left open where the match is weak. The size entry is marked missing in some rows and otherwise reads once, few, many or a size class.

size: many
J: TRBJ2-7
D: NA
length: 12
V: TRBV4-1
DNA: TGCGCCAGCAGCCAAGTAGGATACGAGCAGTACTTC
CDR3: CASSQVGYEQYF

size: NA
J: TRBJ2-3
D: NA
length: 14
V: TRBV6-4
DNA: TGTGCCAGCAGTATTAGTCTATTGGCAGATACGCAGTATTTT
CDR3: CASSISLLADTQYF

size: NA
J: TRBJ2-7
D: NA
length: 15
V: TRBV19
DNA: TGTGCCAGTAGTCAGAGGGAATCAAGCTCCTACGAGCAGTACTTC
CDR3: CASSQRESSSYEQYF

size: NA
J: TRBJ2-7
D: NA
length: 14
V: TRBV7-2
DNA: TGTGCCAGCAGCTACGGTCGGGGCGCCTACGAGCAGTACTTC
CDR3: CASSYGRGAYEQYF

size: few
J: TRBJ1-4
D: NA
length: 12
V: TRBV15
DNA: TGTGCCACCAGCAGGGGGCCCGGCCCACTGTTTTTT
CDR3: CATSRGPGPLFF

size: once
J: TRBJ2-7
D: TRBD1
length: 15
V: TRBV7-9
DNA: TGTGCCAGCAGCCCCTGGACAGGGGGTTCCTACGAGCAGTACTTC
CDR3: CASSPWTGGSYEQYF

size: NA
J: TRBJ2-2
D: NA
length: 14
V: TRBV9
DNA: TGTGCCAGCAGCGTAGCTGGGAACACCGGGGAGCTGTTTTTT
CDR3: CASSVAGNTGELFF

size: NA
J: TRBJ1-1
D: TRBD1
length: 13
V: TRBV4-1
DNA: TGCGCCAGCAGCCTACCGGGACAGCCTGAAGCTTTCTTT
CDR3: CASSLPGQPEAFF

size: NA
J: TRBJ2-2
D: NA
length: 15
V: TRBV2
DNA: TGTGCCAGCAGTGTTGACGGGGCGAACACCGGGGAGCTGTTTTTT
CDR3: CASSVDGANTGELFF

size: NA
J: TRBJ1-3
D: TRBD1
length: 15
V: TRBV4-1
DNA: TGCGCCAGCAGCCAAGGACAGGGTTTTGGAAACACCATATATTTT
CDR3: CASSQGQGFGNTIYF

size: NA
J: TRBJ1-6
D: TRBD1
length: 15
V: TRBV7-2
DNA: TGTGCCAGCAGCTCGGGACAGGGGGTGTATTCACCCCTCCACTTT
CDR3: CASSSGQGVYSPLHF

size: NA
J: TRBJ2-3
D: TRBD2
length: 16
V: TRBV7-9
DNA: TGTGCCAGCAGCTATCCTACTAGCGGGGTCACAGATACGCAGTATTTT
CDR3: CASSYPTSGVTDTQYF

size: NA
J: TRBJ1-1
D: NA
length: 14
V: TRBV10-3
DNA: TGTGCCATCAGTGGGCCAGGAGAGAACACTGAAGCTTTCTTT
CDR3: CAISGPGENTEAFF

size: once
J: TRBJ2-1
D: NA
length: 15
V: TRBV7-8
DNA: TGTGCCAGCAGCTTAGCGTGGGGGGACAACGATGAGCAGTTCTTC
CDR3: CASSLAWGDNDEQFF

size: NA
J: TRBJ1-1
D: NA
length: 13
V: TRBV19
DNA: TGTGCCAGCAGAAGGAATTTGGACACTGAAGCTTTCTTT
CDR3: CASRRNLDTEAFF

size: NA
J: TRBJ1-4
D: NA
length: 13
V: TRBV7-8
DNA: TGTGCCAGCAGCTCCGGACCAGATGAAAAACTGTTTTTT
CDR3: CASSSGPDEKLFF

size: NA
J: TRBJ2-7
D: NA
length: 15
V: TRBV6-5
DNA: TGTGCCAGCAGTTACGTGTTAGCGGAGCCTTACGAGCAGTACTTC
CDR3: CASSYVLAEPYEQYF

size: NA
J: TRBJ2-7
D: TRBD2
length: 12
V: TRBV7-2
DNA: TGTGCCAGCAGCTCCCCCGGGGGGGAGCAGTACTTC
CDR3: CASSSPGGEQYF

size: once
J: TRBJ2-3
D: NA
length: 10
V: TRBV6-6
DNA: TGTGCCAGCAAGACGTGTACGCAGTATTTT
CDR3: CASKTCTQYF

size: NA
J: TRBJ1-1
D: NA
length: 14
V: TRBV7-9
DNA: TGTGCCAGCAGCCCGGGGGGGCCGGACACTGAAGCTTTCTTT
CDR3: CASSPGGPDTEAFF

size: NA
J: TRBJ2-2
D: NA
length: 17
V: TRBV18
DNA: TGTGCCAGCTCTAGCAACAGGGTTTTTGGTGGCACCGGGGAGCTGTTTTTT
CDR3: CASSSNRVFGGTGELFF

size: NA
J: TRBJ2-4
D: NA
length: 12
V: TRBV5-1
DNA: TGCGCCGCGGATACAGCCAAAAACATTCAGTACTTC
CDR3: CAADTAKNIQYF

size: NA
J: TRBJ2-7
D: NA
length: 15
V: TRBV7-8
DNA: TGTGCCAGCAGCTTAGATATAGCCAGCCCCTACGAGCAGTACTTC
CDR3: CASSLDIASPYEQYF

size: NA
J: TRBJ2-1
D: NA
length: 15
V: TRBV30
DNA: TGTGCCTGGAGTCGGGGATCGAGCTCCTACAATGAGCAGTTCTTC
CDR3: CAWSRGSSSYNEQFF